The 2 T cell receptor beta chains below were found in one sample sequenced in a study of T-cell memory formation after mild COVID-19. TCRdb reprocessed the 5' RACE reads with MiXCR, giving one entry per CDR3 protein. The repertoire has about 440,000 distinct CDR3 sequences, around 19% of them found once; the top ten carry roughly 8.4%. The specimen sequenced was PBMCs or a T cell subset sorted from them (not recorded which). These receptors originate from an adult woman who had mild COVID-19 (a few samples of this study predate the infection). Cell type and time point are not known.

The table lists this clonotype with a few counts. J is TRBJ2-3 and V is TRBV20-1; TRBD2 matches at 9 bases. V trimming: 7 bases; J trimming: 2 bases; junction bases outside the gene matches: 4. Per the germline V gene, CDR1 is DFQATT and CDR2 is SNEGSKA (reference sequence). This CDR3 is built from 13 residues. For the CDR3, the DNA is TGCAGTGTTCTAGCGGGGATCACAGATACGCAGTATTTT. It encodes CSVLAGITDTQYF.

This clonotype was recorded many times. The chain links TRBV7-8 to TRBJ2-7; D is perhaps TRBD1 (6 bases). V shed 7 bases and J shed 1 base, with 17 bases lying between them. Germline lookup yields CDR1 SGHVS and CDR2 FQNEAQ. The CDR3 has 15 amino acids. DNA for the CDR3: TGTGCCAGCACCGTCGAACCGGGACAATCCTACGAGCAGTACTTC. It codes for CASTVEPGQSYEQYF.